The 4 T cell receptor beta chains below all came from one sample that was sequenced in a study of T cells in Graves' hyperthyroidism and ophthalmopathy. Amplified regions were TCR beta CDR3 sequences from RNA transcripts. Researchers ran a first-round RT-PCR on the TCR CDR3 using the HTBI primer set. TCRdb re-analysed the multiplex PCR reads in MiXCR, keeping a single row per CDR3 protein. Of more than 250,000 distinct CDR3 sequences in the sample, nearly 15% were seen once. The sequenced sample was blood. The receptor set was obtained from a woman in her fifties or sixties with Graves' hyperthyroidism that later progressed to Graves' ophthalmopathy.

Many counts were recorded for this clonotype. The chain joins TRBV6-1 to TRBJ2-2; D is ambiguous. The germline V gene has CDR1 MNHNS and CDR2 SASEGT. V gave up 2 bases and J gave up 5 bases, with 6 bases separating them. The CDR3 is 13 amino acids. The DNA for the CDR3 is TGTGCCAGCAGTGAATCTTCAACCGGGGAGCTGTTTTTT. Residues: CASSESSTGELFF.

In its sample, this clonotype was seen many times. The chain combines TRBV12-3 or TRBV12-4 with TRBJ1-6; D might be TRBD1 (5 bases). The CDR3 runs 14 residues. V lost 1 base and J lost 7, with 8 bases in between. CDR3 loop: CASSLGRANSPLHF. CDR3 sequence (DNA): TGTGCCAGCAGTTTAGGCAGGGCCAATTCACCCCTCCACTTT.

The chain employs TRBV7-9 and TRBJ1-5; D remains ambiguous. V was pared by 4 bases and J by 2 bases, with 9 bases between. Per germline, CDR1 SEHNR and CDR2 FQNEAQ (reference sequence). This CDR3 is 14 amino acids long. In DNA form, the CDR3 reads TGTGCCAGCAGCTCGAGTGGGGGCAATCAGCCCCAGCATTTT. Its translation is CASSSSGGNQPQHF.

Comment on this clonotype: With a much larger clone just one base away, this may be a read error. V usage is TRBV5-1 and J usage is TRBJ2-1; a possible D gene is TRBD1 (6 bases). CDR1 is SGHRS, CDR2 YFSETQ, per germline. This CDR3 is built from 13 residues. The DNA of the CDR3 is TGCGCCAGCAGCGGCGTGACAGGCAATGAGCAGTCCTTC. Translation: CASSGVTGNEQSF.